These 30 T cell receptor beta chains originate from one sample sequenced in a study of blood T cells in healthy people across ages. A second PCR of 7 to 11 cycles used a sample-barcoded 5' primer and a J-beta primer mix. TCRdb called the 5' RACE reads again in MiXCR, with one record for every CDR3 protein. The sample holds hundreds of thousands of distinct CDR3 sequences; 35% to 40% are singletons and the top ten take 13%. What was sequenced was blood. The receptors stem from a man between 18 and 29 years old in good health.

The V call is TRBV13, the J call TRBJ2-1; D call uncertain. Trimming took off 5 bases at V and 0 bases at J, with 5 bases between the two ends. This CDR3 has 13 residues. Germline CDR1 PRHDT, CDR2 FYEKMQ (reference sequence). CDR3 nucleotides: TGTGCCAGCAGCACCTACTCCTACAATGAGCAGTTCTTC. The encoded protein is CASSTYSYNEQFF.

Of note for this clonotype: This may arise from a read error, as a much more abundant clone is one base away. V gene TRBV5-5 combines with J gene TRBJ2-7, with D unresolved. The CDR3 covers 15 residues. The V end lost 4 bases, the J end lost 4 bases, and 18 bases lay between the germline ends. Germline assignment: CDR1 SGHKS and CDR2 YYEKEE (reference sequence). For the CDR3, the DNA is TGTGCCAGCAGCCTGACTTCTGGCCGGGCTTACGAGCAGTACTTC. It codes for CASSLTSGRAYEQYF.

This clonotype showed up just a few times. The V gene is TRBV7-2, the J gene TRBJ2-7; 7 bases fit TRBD1. Germline V lookup: CDR1 SGHTA, CDR2 FQGNSA. CDR3 size: 15 residues. The V gene end was trimmed by 5 bases and the J gene end by 5 bases; junction bases not matched to a gene: 12. CDR3: CASSPSTGYGHEQYF. The CDR3 nucleotides read TGTGCCAGCAGCCCATCGACAGGGTATGGCCACGAGCAGTACTTC. The full variable domain, in which reference TRBV7-2 and TRBJ2-7 provide the parts outside the CDR3, is GAGVSQSPSNKVTEKGKDVELRCDPISGHTALYWYRQSLGQGLEFLIYFQGNSAPDKSGLPSDRFSAERTGGSVSTLTIQRTQQEDSAVYLCASSPSTGYGHEQYFGPGTRLTVT.

This clonotype was counted a few times. The chain recombines TRBV29-1 with TRBJ1-5; D gene uncertain. Looked up from germline, CDR1 is SQVTM and CDR2 is ANQGSEA. Deletions cut 7 bases from V and 0 bases from J, with 7 bases between. CDR3 length equals 12 residues. The CDR3 DNA is TGCAGCGCCGGGAATAGCAATCAGCCCCAGCATTTT. The encoded protein is CSAGNSNQPQHF.

The gene calls are TRBV29-1 and TRBJ2-3, with a tentative D call TRBD1 (6 bases). The germline V gene has CDR1 SQVTM and CDR2 ANQGSEA. Trimming shortened V by 6 bases and J by 4 bases, and 11 bases separated the two germline ends. This CDR3 contains 12 residues. CDR3 nucleotide sequence: TGCAGCGTCGGCCACAGGGCAGATACGCAGTATTTT. Its protein is CSVGHRADTQYF.

In this sample, this clonotype turned up a few times. The CDR3 region has the DNA TGCGCCACTAAGGTCGGGGGGCCTAACACCGGGGAGCTGTTTTTT. Amino acids: CATKVGGPNTGELFF. The V gene is TRBV5-1, the J gene TRBJ2-2; weak D call: TRBD2 (7 bases). The CDR3 is 15 amino acids. The V gene lost 9 bases and the J gene lost 2 bases, with 17 bases spanning the gap. CDR1 SGHRS and CDR2 YFSETQ come from the germline V gene.

The chain is built from TRBV20-1 and TRBJ2-7; TRBD1 might be the D (6 bases). The CDR3 is 11 residues long. V dropped 4 bases and J dropped 7 bases, with 11 bases sitting between them. The V gene's germline CDR1 is DFQATT and CDR2 SNEGSKA (reference sequence). In DNA form, the CDR3 reads TGCAGTGCTACAGGGGCTAATGAGCAGTACTTC. This encodes CSATGANEQYF.

This clonotype was seen a few times. V is TRBV24-1 and J is TRBJ2-2; maybe TRBD2 (6 bases). Germline V lookup: CDR1 KGHDR, CDR2 SFDVKD. The CDR3 sequence is 17 residues long. V lost 3 bases and J lost 4, with 17 bases in between. CDR3 region: CATSDPHGTGVTGELFF. CDR3 DNA: TGTGCCACCAGTGATCCACATGGGACTGGGGTCACCGGGGAGCTGTTTTTT.

This clonotype was seen a few times. The chain recombines TRBV4-3 with TRBJ1-1; D not certain. Trimming shortened V by 0 bases and J by 0 bases, and 8 bases separated the two germline ends. The CDR3 has 15 residues. The V gene's germline CDR1 is LGHNA and CDR2 YSLEER. CDR3 loop: CASSQERDLNTEAFF. For the CDR3, the DNA is TGCGCCAGCAGCCAAGAACGGGATTTGAACACTGAAGCTTTCTTT.

This clonotype was recorded many times. The chain carries TRBV15 and TRBJ1-5; possibly TRBD1 for D (5 bases). Trimming pared 3 bases from V and 6 bases from J, leaving 6 bases between. Per germline, CDR1 LNHNV and CDR2 YYDKDF (reference sequence). The CDR3 length is 12 residues. In nucleotides, the CDR3 is TGTGCCACCAGCAGGGACACTCAGCCCCAGCATTTT. Translation gives CATSRDTQPQHF.

With respect to this clonotype: One base away lies a much larger clone, so this may be a sequencing read error. V usage is TRBV12-3 or TRBV12-4 and J usage is TRBJ2-4; 10 bases match TRBD2. The J call may be mistaken, given a closer DNA end match to TRBJ2-5. The CDR3 is 16 amino acids. The CDR3 protein is CANSSVTSGVVETQYF. The CDR3 DNA is TGTGCCAACAGTTCAGTAACTAGCGGGGTCGTAGAGACCCAGTACTTC.

The chain recombines TRBV9 with TRBJ2-1; no reliable D call. V was pared by 3 bases and J by 8 bases, with 24 bases between. There are 17 residues in the CDR3. Germline V gives CDR1 SGDLS, CDR2 YYNGEE. This CDR3 reads CASSARGAAATADEQFF. The CDR3 DNA is TGTGCCAGCAGCGCCCGAGGAGCTGCCGCCACCGCGGATGAGCAGTTCTTC. Based on the CDR3 plus reference TRBV9 and TRBJ2-1, the full variable domain is DSGVTQTPKHLITATGQRVTLRCSPRSGDLSVYWYQQSLDQGLQFLIQYYNGEERAKGNILERFSAQQFPDLHSELNLSSLELGDSALYFCASSARGAAATADEQFFGPGTRLTVL.

The sample holds many counts of this clonotype. V usage is TRBV20-1 and J usage is TRBJ2-5, with TRBD2 matching 8 bases. The CDR3 totals 14 residues. Germline lookup yields CDR1 DFQATT and CDR2 SNEGSKA (reference sequence). V gave up 1 base and J gave up 4 bases; unmatched junction bases: 5. The CDR3 region is CSARVGSGVETQYF. CDR3 sequence (DNA): TGCAGTGCTAGAGTGGGTAGCGGGGTAGAGACCCAGTACTTC.

This clonotype was detected a few times. This chain connects TRBV6-1 to TRBJ2-1; D unclear. This CDR3 has 14 residues. The germline gives CDR1 MNHNS, CDR2 SASEGT. Trimming pared 1 base from V and 10 bases from J, leaving 14 bases between. The CDR3 DNA follows: TGTGCCAGCAGTGAAGTGGCTGTATCGAAGGAGCAGTTCTTC. Translated, it gives CASSEVAVSKEQFF.

The genes are TRBV6-6 and TRBJ1-1; weak D call: TRBD1 (6 bases). Trimming shortened V by 6 bases and J by 8 bases, and 22 bases separated the two germline ends. This CDR3 comprises 15 residues. Germline V gene sequence: CDR1 MNHNY, CDR2 SVGAGI (reference sequence). In DNA, the CDR3 is TGTGCCAGCAGCTTTCTCCCCCCGACAGGCGAGGAAGCTTTCTTT. Protein product: CASSFLPPTGEEAFF.

This clonotype was observed a few times. A much larger clonotype is one base distant, so this may be a read error. The chain couples TRBV12-3 or TRBV12-4 to TRBJ2-1, with D uncertain. V was pared by 6 bases and J by 8 bases, with 11 bases between. CDR3 length: 12 amino acids. The CDR3 protein is CASRLGIDEQFF. The CDR3 region has the DNA TGTGCCAGCAGACTGGGCATCGATGAGCAGTTCTTC.

This clonotype was picked up a small number of times. The chain employs TRBV7-2 and TRBJ2-7; 9 nucleotides align to TRBD1. Germline trimming cut 4 bases from V and 3 bases from J; bases unmatched to any gene: 13. Germline CDR1 is SGHTA and CDR2 is FQGNSA. The CDR3 loop spans 17 amino acids. This chain's CDR3 is CASSSGQGELTRYEQYF. The CDR3 DNA is TGTGCCAGCAGCTCGGGACAGGGAGAATTGACTCGCTACGAGCAGTACTTC.

This clonotype occurred many times. The J gene is TRBJ2-3, the V gene TRBV10-3; D is possibly TRBD1 (5 bases). CDR1 is ENHRY, CDR2 SYGVKD, per germline. The CDR3 covers 16 residues. Trimming pared 6 bases from V and 0 bases from J, leaving 16 bases between. The CDR3, as DNA: TGTGCCATCAGCGCAGACAGTTTAACTAGCACAGATACGCAGTATTTT. Protein sequence: CAISADSLTSTDTQYF.

This chain joins TRBV29-1 and TRBJ2-2; 9 bases map to TRBD1. Trimming at V came to 8 bases and at J to 4 bases, leaving 11 bases not matched to a gene. The V gene's germline CDR1 is SQVTM and CDR2 ANQGSEA. The CDR3 spans 15 residues. As DNA, the CDR3 is TGCAGCATTTTCCCCGGGGACAGGGCCACCGGGGAGCTGTTTTTT. Translating it yields CSIFPGDRATGELFF.

The V and J genes are TRBV4-3 and TRBJ1-1, with no clear D. With 1 base removed from V and 0 bases from J, the gap between germline ends came to 12 bases. The CDR3 runs 16 residues. Germline CDR1 reads LGHNA; CDR2 reads YSLEER. The CDR3 region is CASSQGNGGLNTEAFF. For the CDR3, the DNA is TGCGCCAGCAGCCAAGGGAACGGAGGATTGAACACTGAAGCTTTCTTT.

There are a few counts of this clonotype. This chain links TRBV12-3 or TRBV12-4 with TRBJ1-1; D not certain. The CDR3 spans 13 residues. Trimming left V 7 bases short and J 1 base short, with 10 bases between. CDR3 nucleotides: TGTGCCAGCACCACCGGGAGGAACACTGAAGCTTTCTTT. It is translated as CASTTGRNTEAFF.

This clonotype was detected only a few times. This sequence joins TRBV20-1 and TRBJ1-5; the D gene is possibly TRBD1 (5 bases). Trimming shortened V by 6 bases and J by 2 bases, and 8 bases separated the two germline ends. Germline CDR1 is DFQATT and CDR2 is SNEGSKA (reference sequence). This CDR3 region has 12 residues. The CDR3 sequence: CSAATGNQPQHF. In DNA form, the CDR3 reads TGCAGTGCGGCGACAGGCAATCAGCCCCAGCATTTT.

This clonotype was counted between two and nine times. The chain joins TRBV5-1 to TRBJ1-1; no reliable D call. Germline loops: CDR1 SGHRS, CDR2 YFSETQ. This CDR3 has 15 residues. Trimming removed 3 bases from V and 1 base from J, with 13 bases in between. In DNA, the CDR3 is TGCGCCAGCAGCTCGAAAACAGATCCGAACACTGAAGCTTTCTTT. It specifies CASSSKTDPNTEAFF.

This clonotype has a count of ten or more. The rearrangement joins TRBV12-3 or TRBV12-4 to TRBJ2-1; 8 bases agree with TRBD2. V lost 6 bases and J lost 7; bases outside the gene matches: 11. The CDR3 consists of 15 residues. Written as DNA, the CDR3 is TGTGCCAGCAGCCTGGCGGGGGGAGAGGCAAATGAGCAGTTCTTC. Protein sequence: CASSLAGGEANEQFF.

This clonotype occurred a few times. V is TRBV11-2 and J is TRBJ1-2, with D perhaps matching TRBD1 (5 bases). V lost 5 bases and J lost 2, with 12 bases in between. Germline V CDR1 and CDR2: SGHAT, FQNNGV. The CDR3 runs to 14 residues. CDR3 sequence (DNA): TGTGCCAGCAGCCAACCGGACATCAACTATGGCTACACCTTC. Translation: CASSQPDINYGYTF.

Only a few counts were recorded for this clonotype. CDR3 DNA: TGTGCCAGCAGCGGGTCCGCAGCCGGCACTGAAGCTTTCTTT. Protein: CASSGSAAGTEAFF. The rearrangement uses TRBV9 and TRBJ1-1; no clear D. In germline, CDR1 is SGDLS, CDR2 YYNGEE. Trimming pared 3 bases from V and 4 bases from J, leaving 13 bases between. The CDR3 has 14 amino acids. The whole variable domain, remainder taken from reference TRBV9 and TRBJ1-1, is DSGVTQTPKHLITATGQRVTLRCSPRSGDLSVYWYQQSLDQGLQFLIQYYNGEERAKGNILERFSAQQFPDLHSELNLSSLELGDSALYFCASSGSAAGTEAFFGQGTRLTVV.

With regard to this clonotype: A much larger clone differs from this one at a single base, so this may be a read error. The chain combines TRBV7-2 with TRBJ2-3, with D perhaps matching TRBD2 (6 bases). V lost 1 base to trimming and J lost 6 bases, with 17 bases between them. The CDR3 is made up of 16 amino acids. Germline V CDR1 and CDR2: SGHTA, FQGNSA. CDR3 DNA sequence: TGTGCCAGCAGCTTAGGTGATAGAGCGGGTTTGGATACGCAGTATTTT. Amino acid sequence: CASSLGDRAGLDTQYF. The entire variable domain, with the rest obtained from reference TRBV7-2 and TRBJ2-3, is as follows: GAGVSQSPSNKVTEKGKDVELRCDPISGHTALYWYRQSLGQGLEFLIYFQGNSAPDKSGLPSDRFSAERTGGSVSTLTIQRTQQEDSAVYLCASSLGDRAGLDTQYFGPGTRLTVL.

CDR3 amino acids: CASSLTVFRETQYF. CDR3 DNA sequence: TGTGCCAGCAGCCTAACAGTTTTCAGGGAGACCCAGTACTTC. This rearrangement joins TRBV7-2 to TRBJ2-5; D is unresolved. The CDR3 is 14 residues long. Germline CDR1 and CDR2: SGHTA and FQGNSA. V lost 5 bases and J lost 5, with 15 bases in between.

The chain carries TRBV7-2 and TRBJ1-1; a weak D match, TRBD1 (5 bases). Germline-derived CDR1 and CDR2 are SGHTA and FQGNSA. Deletions cut 5 bases from V and 1 base from J, with 11 bases between. The CDR3 runs to 14 residues. The CDR3 reads CASSDSAGNTEAFF. In DNA form, the CDR3 reads TGTGCCAGCAGCGACAGCGCGGGGAACACTGAAGCTTTCTTT.

This clonotype was picked up a small number of times. The V call is TRBV2, the J call TRBJ2-1, with 12 bases that match TRBD2. The V gene's germline CDR1 is SNHLY and CDR2 FYNNEI. This CDR3 has 15 residues. With 5 bases clipped from V and 6 bases from J, the junction kept 5 bases outside the gene matches. Written as DNA, the CDR3 is TGTGCCAGCAGTCAACTAGCGGGGGGCTTCAATGAGCAGTTCTTC. Amino acids: CASSQLAGGFNEQFF.